This T cell receptor beta chain was captured by sequencing in a study of beta chain features in type 1 diabetes. The CDR3 sequence is 12 residues long. Germline V lookup: CDR1 SGHRS, CDR2 YFSETQ. The V end lost 6 bases, the J end lost 10 bases, and 14 bases lay between the germline ends. Points from the study as a whole: Researchers cautioned that cDNA sequencing could over-represent cells with high TCR expression. TCRB CDR3s were moderately but significantly shorter in Type 1 diabetes patients in all four CD4+ subsets. The similarity of naive, central memory and Treg TCRB repertoires appeared greater among patients than among healthy donors.

Every isolated RNA sample was fully reverse transcribed, so sequencing captured expressed TCRB transcripts. Measured with immunoSEQ multiplex PCR; TCRdb has only the in-frame clones, and not every one. The data contain over 150,000 clones, 10% to 13% of them singletons. Using CD45RO/CCR7/CD25/CD127/CD95/CD27, CD4+ naive, central memory, regulatory and stem cell-like memory cells were sorted. With regard to this clone: Its antigen is as yet unknown.

The chain employs TRBV5-1 and TRBJ2-1; D gene uncertain. The clonotype comes from a man in his thirties or forties with type 1 diabetes. The sequenced material came from central memory CD4+ T cells from blood. CDR3 region: CASNQEGYEQFF. CDR3 coding DNA: TGCGCCAGCAATCAGGAAGGTTACGAGCAGTTCTTC.